This T cell receptor beta chain was identified in a study of graft-versus-host responses after intestinal transplantation. Looking at the study overall: Recipients underwent multivisceral, liver-intestinal, or isolated intestinal transplants. Among the recipients, all got anti-thymocyte globulin induction and then tacrolimus and steroids for roughly three years. Study observations and caveats: Individuals who had graft-donor T cell macrochimerism had allografts that showed high graft-versus-host to host-versus-graft clonal ratios. Detection of GvH clones occurred in recipient marrow, and some had their first appearance in ileum or blood.

Concerning this clone itself: Its matching antigen is unknown.

The germline CDR1 and CDR2 sequences are SGHDT and YYEEEE. This CDR3 contains 11 residues. Trimming left V 3 bases short and J 2 bases short, with 2 bases between. Assay used: immunoSEQ multiplex PCR; TCRdb lists only in-frame clones, some missing. The table includes approximately 37,000 clones, under 90% detected once. V is TRBV5-6 and J is TRBJ2-5, with D uncertain. This clonotype was sampled from a human patient who received an intestinal transplant, so some T cells may come from the graft donor. The sequences come from PBMCs, collected 260 to 280 days after transplant. The CDR3 loop is CASSYQETQYF. CDR3 sequence (DNA): TGTGCCAGCAGCTATCAAGAGACCCAGTACTTC.